The 21 T cell receptor beta chains below were found in one sample sequenced in a study of shared clonotypes between healthy human individuals. Only in-frame clones appear in the TCRdb table, and some are missing; sequencing was by immunoSEQ multiplex PCR. The repertoire holds about 2.3 million clones, 92% seen once, with roughly 0.34% in the top ten. The specimen was naive CD4+ T cells from PBMCs. Noted subset: CD45RA+ positively selected. These receptors were obtained from a young man in good health. Some clones in this sample may be carry-over from other donors' samples.

The chain employs TRBV7-2 and TRBJ1-2, with D possibly TRBD1 on 6 matching bases. Germline V lookup: CDR1 SGHTA, CDR2 FQGNSA. V was shortened by 7 bases and J by 0 bases, with 12 bases between the two germline ends. The CDR3 contains 14 residues. The CDR3 DNA reads as TGTGCCAGCACCCAACAGGGAGCTAACTATGGCTACACCTTC. Its protein product is CASTQQGANYGYTF.

The V and J genes are TRBV7-9 and TRBJ1-1; tentative D call: TRBD1 (6 bases). CDR1 SEHNR and CDR2 FQNEAQ come from the germline V gene (reference sequence). The CDR3 has 15 residues. V lost 4 bases and J 7 bases, leaving 19 bases between the germline ends. The CDR3 region has the DNA TGTGCCAGCAGCTGGCGCCCGGGGGGCCCGCATGAAGCTTTCTTT. It specifies CASSWRPGGPHEAFF.

Only one count was recorded for this clone. The chain combines TRBV19 with TRBJ2-1, with D perhaps matching TRBD1 (6 bases). Germline V gene lookup returns CDR1 LNHDA and CDR2 SQIVND (reference sequence). The length of the CDR3 is 15 residues. Trimming shortened V by 4 bases and J by 6 bases, and 16 bases separated the two germline ends. CDR3 protein: CASSKGQSHGNEQFF. The CDR3 nucleotides are TGTGCCAGTAGTAAAGGACAGTCCCATGGCAATGAGCAGTTCTTC.

CDR3 nucleotides: TGTGCCAGCAGCACAAGACAGGGCTCGGGGGGGGAGCTGTTTTTT. Its translation: CASSTRQGSGGELFF. This chain links TRBV7-2 with TRBJ2-2; 7 positions match TRBD1. Germline V CDR1 and CDR2: SGHTA, FQGNSA. CDR3 length: 15 amino acids. V was pared by 5 bases and J by 8 bases, with 11 bases of the junction left unmatched.

The gene calls are TRBV5-1 and TRBJ1-5; D may be TRBD1 (6 bases). The V end lost 1 base, the J end lost 3 bases, and 14 bases lay between the germline ends. This CDR3 is built from 16 residues. Germline loops: CDR1 SGHRS, CDR2 YFSETQ. CDR3 in DNA: TGCGCCAGCAGCTTGAATGGGGGGGCCGCCAATCAGCCCCAGCATTTT. This encodes CASSLNGGAANQPQHF.

This clone was counted only a few times. V is TRBV7-9 and J is TRBJ1-1; possibly TRBD1 for D (6 bases). V lost 7 bases and J lost 1, with 13 bases in between. The CDR3 is 14 amino acids. Germline V lookup: CDR1 SEHNR, CDR2 FQNEAQ (reference sequence). This CDR3 is CASTYSDRNTEAFF. The CDR3 DNA sequence: TGTGCCAGCACCTATTCGGACAGGAACACTGAAGCTTTCTTT. Filled out from reference TRBV7-9 and TRBJ1-1, the complete variable domain reads DTGVSQNPRHKITKRGQNVTFRCDPISEHNRLYWYRQTLGQGPEFLTYFQNEAQLEKSRLLSDRFSAERPKGSFSTLEIQRTEQGDSAMYLCASTYSDRNTEAFFGQGTRLTVV.

V gene TRBV6-6 combines with J gene TRBJ2-3; a possible D gene is TRBD1 (6 bases). V shed 8 bases and J shed 8 bases, with 23 bases lying between them. The CDR3 sequence is 15 residues long. Germline loops: CDR1 MNHNY, CDR2 SVGAGI (reference sequence). CDR3 amino acids: CASLRGTPDQSTQYF. Written as DNA, the CDR3 is TGTGCCAGCCTCCGAGGGACACCGGACCAAAGTACGCAGTATTTT.

The chain uses TRBV6-1 and TRBJ1-4; 9 bases fit TRBD1. The CDR3 spans 15 residues. Germline lookup yields CDR1 MNHNS and CDR2 SASEGT. V dropped 6 bases and J dropped 3; count of bases not matched to a gene: 5. The DNA for the CDR3 is TGTGCCAGCAGCGACCGGACAGGGGCTAATGAAAAACTGTTTTTT. Amino acids: CASSDRTGANEKLFF.

V usage is TRBV7-8 and J usage is TRBJ2-2, with D perhaps matching TRBD2 (5 bases). Trimming took 6 bases from V and 2 from J, leaving 16 bases between them. Germline V lookup: CDR1 SGHVS, CDR2 FQNEAQ. The CDR3 has 16 amino acids. The CDR3, as DNA: TGTGCCAGCAGGTTAACTAGGAGACGTAACACCGGGGAGCTGTTTTTT. It encodes CASRLTRRRNTGELFF.

The chain employs TRBV11-3 and TRBJ1-1; D not certain. The CDR3 extends over 13 amino acids. Trimming cost V 2 bases and J 3 bases, with 7 bases left between them. Germline V lookup: CDR1 SGHNT, CDR2 YENEEA. The CDR3 loop is CASSLSGHTEAFF. CDR3 sequence (DNA): TGTGCCAGCAGCTTAAGCGGGCACACTGAAGCTTTCTTT.

Comments on this clone: Other DNA variants within this sample encode the same CDR3. The rearrangement uses TRBV5-6 and TRBJ2-7; perhaps TRBD1 as D (5 bases). Germline values: CDR1 SGHDT, CDR2 YYEEEE. With 2 bases removed from V and 0 bases from J, the gap between germline ends came to 9 bases. The CDR3 consists of 14 residues. In DNA, the CDR3 is TGTGCCAGCAGCTTAGGACACCCCTCCTACGAGCAGTACTTC. Translating gives CASSLGHPSYEQYF.

The chain carries TRBV28 and TRBJ2-1, with TRBD2 identical over 7 bases. Per the germline V gene, CDR1 is MDHEN and CDR2 is SYDVKM. Trimming removed 2 bases from V and 9 bases from J; junction bases left unmatched: 10. The CDR3 is made up of 15 amino acids. CDR3 region: CASSLGGVLGLEQFF. The CDR3 DNA sequence: TGTGCCAGCAGTTTAGGGGGGGTCTTAGGACTTGAGCAGTTCTTC.

This CDR3 reads CASSSRTGGGQPQHF. The DNA for the CDR3 is TGTGCCAGCAGCTCTAGGACAGGGGGCGGTCAGCCCCAGCATTTT. The rearrangement links TRBV7-3 to TRBJ1-5, with TRBD1 matching over 11 bases. The V segment lost 4 bases and the J segment 6 bases; nucleotides outside the gene matches: 5. Germline values: CDR1 SGHTA, CDR2 FQGTGA. CDR3 size: 15 residues.

V and J are TRBV10-3 and TRBJ2-1, with 8 bases matching TRBD1. The trim removed 2 bases at V and 0 bases at J, leaving 6 bases unmatched. Germline values: CDR1 ENHRY, CDR2 SYGVKD. There are 17 residues in the CDR3. CDR3 sequence (DNA): TGTGCCATCAGTGAGAGGACAGGGAAAAGCTCCTACAATGAGCAGTTCTTC. Translating it yields CAISERTGKSSYNEQFF.

The J gene is TRBJ2-5, the V gene TRBV11-2, with D unclear. V lost 5 bases and J 4 bases, leaving 11 bases between the germline ends. The germline gives CDR1 SGHAT, CDR2 FQNNGV. The CDR3 totals 13 residues. DNA for the CDR3: TGTGCCAGCAGCACTCCCCGGTTAGAGACCCAGTACTTC. Its protein is CASSTPRLETQYF.

The chain is built from TRBV7-6 and TRBJ1-2; 9 nucleotides match TRBD1. The CDR3 totals 15 residues. Germline CDR1 reads SGHVS; CDR2 reads FNYEAQ. With V trimmed by 5 bases and J by 4 bases, 8 bases remained unmatched. CDR3 sequence: CASSRTGGLSYGYTF. Here the CDR3 DNA reads TGTGCCAGCAGCCGAACAGGGGGCCTATCCTATGGCTACACCTTC.

This clone was counted once. This chain joins TRBV5-1 and TRBJ2-3, with 7 positions matching TRBD2. This CDR3 contains 15 residues. Germline V gives CDR1 SGHRS, CDR2 YFSETQ. Unmatched junction bases numbered 6, after V lost 4 bases and J lost 1 base. The CDR3 nucleotides are TGCGCCAGCAGCCCCCCCAGCGGGGGCACAGATACGCAGTATTTT. Protein sequence: CASSPPSGGTDTQYF. Looking up the rest from reference TRBV5-1 and TRBJ2-3 gives the full variable domain: KAGVTQTPRYLIKTRGQQVTLSCSPISGHRSVSWYQQTPGQGLQFLFEYFSETQRNKGNFPGRFSGRQFSNSRSEMNVSTLELGDSALYLCASSPPSGGTDTQYFGPGTRLTVL.

This chain joins TRBV6-1 and TRBJ2-7, with D perhaps TRBD2 (5 bases). Trimming pared 5 bases from V and 3 bases from J, leaving 8 bases between. Germline CDR1 is MNHNS and CDR2 is SASEGT. The CDR3 length is 12 residues. This chain's CDR3 is CASSLRDYEQYF. The CDR3 coding sequence is TGTGCCAGCAGTTTACGGGACTACGAGCAGTACTTC.

This clone has a single count. This chain uses TRBV19 with TRBJ1-5; D unresolved. Trimming took off 3 bases at V and 3 bases at J, with 12 bases between the two ends. Germline CDR1 is LNHDA and CDR2 is SQIVND (reference sequence). The CDR3 consists of 15 residues. The CDR3 here is CASSISGPNNQPQHF. Here the CDR3 DNA reads TGTGCCAGTAGTATCTCCGGACCGAACAATCAGCCCCAGCATTTT.

V is TRBV27 and J is TRBJ1-5, with no clear D. Trimming cost V 7 bases and J 6 bases, with 10 bases left between them. Germline CDR1 and CDR2: MNHEY and SMNVEV (reference sequence). The CDR3 length is 12 residues. Here the CDR3 DNA reads TGTGCCAGCAACTTTGTCGGTCAGCCCCAGCATTTT. This translates into CASNFVGQPQHF.

This chain links TRBV27 with TRBJ2-5; 7 bases line up with TRBD2. The CDR3 consists of 13 residues. CDR1 is MNHEY and CDR2 is SMNVEV in the germline V gene (reference sequence). After removal of 6 bases from V and 5 bases from J, the junction contained 6 bases not matched to a gene. As DNA, the CDR3 is TGTGCCAGCAGAGCGGGAACCTCGGAGACCCAGTACTTC. Translating it yields CASRAGTSETQYF.